The TCR beta chain described here comes from a study of blood T cells in healthy people across ages. Study findings and constraints: TCR beta diversity per million T cells fell roughly linearly with age. No conclusive comparison of naive versus antigen-experienced cells was possible with unsorted PBMCs.

Donors were systemically healthy Caucasian individuals from Russia aged 6 to 90 years. Using a J-beta primer mix together with a sample-barcoded 5' primer, a second PCR was run for roughly 6 to 11 cycles. A single record per CDR3 protein comes from TCRdb applying MiXCR to the 5' RACE reads. The data contain 780,000 or so distinct CDR3 sequences, 40% to 65% of them seen just once; the ten biggest clones take up approximately 40%. The CDR3 consists of 16 residues. V lost 0 bases, J lost 7 bases, and 5 bases stayed unmatched. The germline gives CDR1 LNHNV, CDR2 YYDKDF (reference sequence). This clonotype has just a few counts. Its antigen is undetermined.

The origin of this receptor is a man older than 75 in good health. Sequenced input: blood. The chain recombines TRBV15 with TRBJ2-1; 11 nucleotides agree with TRBD1. CDR3 region: CATSRDRGTGGNEQFF. The CDR3 region has the DNA TGTGCCACCAGCAGAGATCGGGGGACAGGGGGTAATGAGCAGTTCTTC.